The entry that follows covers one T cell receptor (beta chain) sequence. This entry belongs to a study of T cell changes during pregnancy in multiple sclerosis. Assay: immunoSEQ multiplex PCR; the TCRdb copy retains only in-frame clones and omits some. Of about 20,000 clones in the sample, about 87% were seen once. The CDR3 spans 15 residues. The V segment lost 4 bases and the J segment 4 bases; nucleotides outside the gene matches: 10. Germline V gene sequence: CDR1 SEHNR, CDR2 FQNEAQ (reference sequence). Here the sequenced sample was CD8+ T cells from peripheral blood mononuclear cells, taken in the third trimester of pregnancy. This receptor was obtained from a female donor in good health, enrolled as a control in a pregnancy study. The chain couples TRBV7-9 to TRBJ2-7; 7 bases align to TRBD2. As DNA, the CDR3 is TGTGCCAGCAGCTCGTTGAGCGGGATGCCTTACGAGCAGTACTTC. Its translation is CASSSLSGMPYEQYF. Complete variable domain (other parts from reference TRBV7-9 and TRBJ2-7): DTGVSQNPRHKITKRGQNVTFRCDPISEHNRLYWYRQTLGQGPEFLTYFQNEAQLEKSRLLSDRFSAERPKGSFSTLEIQRTEQGDSAMYLCASSSLSGMPYEQYFGPGTRLTVT.